This T cell receptor beta chain was sequenced for a study of T cell responses to AZD1222 COVID-19 vaccine. General observations from the study: Unmutated variant regions are reportedly targeted by nearly half of spike-specific TCRs.

Some clones are missing from TCRdb's copy, which holds only in-frame ones; the method was immunoSEQ multiplex PCR. The data hold 40,000 to 55,000 clones, with around 90% observed a single time. Note on this clone: Its antigen is not known.

This CDR3 is 13 amino acids long. Trimming cost V 7 bases and J 4 bases, with 12 bases left between them. The sample consisted of peripheral blood, taken 28 days after the second AZD1222 dose. The chain carries TRBV12-3 or TRBV12-4 and TRBJ2-3; D unclear. This receptor was identified in an adult who received the AZD1222 COVID-19 vaccine. CDR3 DNA: TGTGCCAGCACCCCGGGCCTTGCAGATACGCAGTATTTT. The encoded protein is CASTPGLADTQYF.